Listed here are 29 T cell receptor beta chains from one sample, sequenced in a study of regulatory T cells in long-lasting Graves disease. Researchers made TCR beta libraries by using iRepertoire HTBI primers and running Arm-PCR on CDR3 regions. TCRdb reprocessed the multiplex PCR reads via MiXCR and lists one record per CDR3 protein. The sample holds 350,000 to 550,000 distinct CDR3 sequences, around 17% seen once. The time point is: newly diagnosed GD, antithyroid drugs for less than 3 months. PBMC-derived RNA was used for the TCR library. This sample was shared with a second study, whose subject was T cells in Graves' hyperthyroidism and ophthalmopathy.

The material was peripheral blood mononuclear cells (PBMCs), obtained at new diagnosis, from a patient treated with antithyroid drugs. Every receptor here comes from a woman aged 18-29 years with Graves disease.

This clonotype occurred many times. The J gene is TRBJ2-7, the V gene TRBV7-2; D unresolved. V lost 1 base to trimming and J lost 7 bases, with 5 bases between them. The CDR3 is made up of 11 amino acids. CDR1 and CDR2 (germline): SGHTA, FQGNSA. The CDR3 coding sequence is TGTGCCAGCAGCTTAGGGATTGAGCAGTACTTC. This encodes CASSLGIEQYF.

There are many counts of this clonotype. The chain employs TRBV7-9 and TRBJ2-3; D unresolved. Germline lookup yields CDR1 SEHNR and CDR2 FQNEAQ (reference sequence). The CDR3 extends over 17 amino acids. V was clipped by 2 bases and J by 2 bases, with 17 bases between them. The CDR3 nucleotides are TGTGCCAGCAGCTTAATGCCGGACGACGAAGACACAGATACGCAGTATTTT. The encoded protein is CASSLMPDDEDTDTQYF.

This clonotype was observed many times. This rearrangement joins TRBV6-1 to TRBJ2-7; 12 bases agree with TRBD2. Germline CDR1 MNHNS, CDR2 SASEGT. The CDR3 is made up of 19 amino acids. Trimming took 6 bases from V and 0 from J; bases not matched to a gene: 15. The CDR3 protein is CASRDPSGRAVLSSYEQYF. CDR3 coding DNA: TGTGCCAGCAGAGACCCTAGCGGGAGGGCCGTGCTGAGCTCCTACGAGCAGTACTTC.

The chain couples TRBV6-1 to TRBJ2-1; 7 bases align to TRBD1. Per germline, CDR1 MNHNS and CDR2 SASEGT. The CDR3 is made up of 13 amino acids. The V and J ends lost 7 bases and 5 bases, in that order; junction bases with no gene match: 5. DNA of the CDR3: TGTGCCAGCAAGGCGACAGGGAACAATGAGCAGTTCTTC. It is translated as CASKATGNNEQFF.

This clonotype appeared many times. CDR3 sequence reads: CASSLDLIYNEQFF. The CDR3 nucleotides are TGTGCCAGCAGCTTGGACCTCATCTACAATGAGCAGTTCTTC. The rearrangement uses TRBV11-2 and TRBJ2-1; D not resolved. Trimming removed 3 bases from V and 3 bases from J, with 9 bases in between. Looked up from germline, CDR1 is SGHAT and CDR2 is FQNNGV. The CDR3 consists of 14 residues.

At least ten counts were recorded for this clonotype. CDR3 sequence: CASSDRPQVTQYF. In nucleotides, the CDR3 is TGTGCCAGCAGCGACAGGCCTCAAGTTACGCAGTATTTT. J is TRBJ2-3 and V is TRBV28; D may be TRBD1 (6 bases). Looked up from germline, CDR1 is MDHEN and CDR2 is SYDVKM. Trimming took 6 bases from V and 8 from J, leaving 15 bases between them. This CDR3 comprises 13 residues.

In the case of this clonotype: Relative to the germline gene, one junction end is altered; a read error may explain this. The J gene is TRBJ2-2, the V gene TRBV29-1, with D possibly matching TRBD1 (6 bases). The CDR3 covers 14 residues. Germline CDR1 is SQVTM and CDR2 is ANQGSEA. The CDR3 DNA reads TGCAGCGTAGGACAGTGGGGGAACCCCGGGGAGCTGTTTTTT. Translation gives CSVGQWGNPGELFF.

This clonotype has a count of ten or more. V and J are TRBV11-3 and TRBJ2-7; possibly TRBD2 for D (6 bases). Germline V CDR1 and CDR2: SGHNT, YENEEA. There are 12 residues in the CDR3. Trimming left V 3 bases short and J 12 bases short, with 15 bases between. The CDR3: CASSFSPGTPYF. CDR3 DNA: TGTGCCAGCAGCTTTAGCCCCGGGACTCCGTACTTC.

This clonotype was detected ten times or more. The V and J genes are TRBV28 and TRBJ1-2, with unresolved D. V was clipped by 4 bases and J by 4 bases, with 13 bases between them. Per germline, CDR1 MDHEN and CDR2 SYDVKM. The CDR3 totals 14 residues. Written as DNA, the CDR3 is TGTGCCAGCAGTTATAACAAACAGTCCTATGGCTACACCTTC. It yields the protein CASSYNKQSYGYTF.

This clonotype has ten or more counts. The chain couples TRBV11-1 to TRBJ2-3; weak D call: TRBD1 (6 bases). Germline assignment: CDR1 SGHAT and CDR2 FQDESV (reference sequence). The CDR3 loop spans 15 amino acids. V gave up 5 bases and J gave up 0 bases, with 12 bases separating them. In DNA form, the CDR3 reads TGTGCCAGCAGCCGAAGGACAGCTAGCACAGATACGCAGTATTTT. It is translated as CASSRRTASTDTQYF.

The rearrangement joins TRBV29-1 to TRBJ2-3, with 10 bases that match TRBD1. From germline, CDR1 is SQVTM and CDR2 ANQGSEA. V gave up 8 bases and J gave up 6 bases; unmatched junction bases: 8. CDR3 length: 13 residues. The CDR3 nucleotides read TGCAGCTCTGGAGGGACAGGGGAGGATACGCAGTATTTT. Its translation: CSSGGTGEDTQYF.

In this sample, this clonotype turned up once. Possible read error: a much larger clone is one base away. The rearrangement joins TRBV5-1 to TRBJ2-7, with D perhaps TRBD1 (6 bases). The CDR3 has 14 amino acids. V lost 0 bases, J lost 9 bases, and 16 bases lay in between. Germline loops: CDR1 SGHRS, CDR2 YFSETQ. The CDR3 DNA reads as TGCGCCAGCAGCTTGGAAGCAGGGGAGTCCGGGCAGTACTTC. It translates to CASSLEAGESGQYF.

The J gene is TRBJ1-6, the V gene TRBV28, with D possibly TRBD1 on 5 matching bases. The CDR3 has 13 residues. The V and J ends lost 6 bases and 8 bases respectively, with 11 bases between them. Per the germline V gene, CDR1 is MDHEN and CDR2 is SYDVKM. The CDR3 nucleotides are TGTGCCAGCAGCCCAGGGCAGGATTCACCCCTCCACTTT. This encodes CASSPGQDSPLHF.

The chain recombines TRBV15 with TRBJ2-1; 12 nucleotides align to TRBD2. Germline V CDR1 and CDR2: LNHNV, YYDKDF (reference sequence). J gave up 14 bases and V 1 base, and 6 bases lay outside the gene matches. The length of the CDR3 is 14 residues. DNA of the CDR3: TGTGCCACCAGCAGAGGACTAGCGGGAGATCCGGAGTTCTTC. Its translation: CATSRGLAGDPEFF.

This chain links TRBV4-3 with TRBJ2-1, with D tentatively TRBD2 (6 bases). The CDR3 extends over 17 amino acids. With 0 bases removed from V and 6 bases from J, the gap between germline ends came to 18 bases. Germline V gives CDR1 LGHNA, CDR2 YSLEER. For the CDR3, the DNA is TGCGCCAGCAGCCAAGATGTGGGGGGAGTTAGCCCCAATGAGCAGTTCTTC. Protein: CASSQDVGGVSPNEQFF.

This clonotype was found a few times. V usage is TRBV6-1 and J usage is TRBJ2-7, with D possibly TRBD2 on 5 matching bases. Germline CDR1 is MNHNS and CDR2 is SASEGT. This CDR3 has 15 amino acids. V was cut by 5 bases and J by 3 bases, with 17 bases left in between. For the CDR3, the DNA is TGTGCCAGCAGTACCACACGGAGGCGCGGCTACGAGCAGTACTTC. It codes for CASSTTRRRGYEQYF.

At least ten counts were recorded for this clonotype. For the CDR3, the DNA is TGTGCCAGCTCACCCCTGGCTAGCGACTACAATGAGCAGTTCTTC. It yields the protein CASSPLASDYNEQFF. This sequence joins TRBV18 and TRBJ2-1; D might be TRBD2 (6 bases). Germline V gene data show CDR1 as KGHSH and CDR2 as LQKENI. V was trimmed by 3 bases and J by 3 bases, leaving 12 bases between them. The length of the CDR3 is 15 residues.

This clonotype appeared a few times. The rearrangement joins TRBV20-1 to TRBJ2-1; D may be TRBD1 (6 bases). This CDR3 is built from 16 residues. Per germline, CDR1 DFQATT and CDR2 SNEGSKA (reference sequence). Deletions cut 0 bases from V and 0 bases from J, with 12 bases between. Here the CDR3 reads CSARDLDRSSYNEQFF. DNA for the CDR3: TGCAGTGCTAGAGATCTCGACAGGAGCTCCTACAATGAGCAGTTCTTC.

This clonotype was seen repeatedly, ten times or more. The chain employs TRBV12-3 or TRBV12-4 and TRBJ2-1; D is unclear. The CDR3 is 13 residues long. V was cut by 1 base and J by 5 bases, with 6 bases left in between. The CDR3 region has the DNA TGTGCCAGCAGTTTAGTACTTCACAATGAGCAGTTCTTC. It codes for CASSLVLHNEQFF.

The CDR3 DNA follows: TGTGCCAGCAGCCAAAGCGGGTCAGTGGGAGATACGCAGTATTTT. This codes for CASSQSGSVGDTQYF. The rearrangement joins TRBV4-2 to TRBJ2-3; the D gene is possibly TRBD2 (6 bases). Trimming removed 2 bases from V and 5 bases from J, with 14 bases in between. The CDR3 is 15 amino acids. Germline loops: CDR1 LGHNA, CDR2 YNFKEQ.

This clonotype was counted many times. This chain joins TRBV20-1 and TRBJ2-1; no clear D gene. V lost 0 bases to trimming and J lost 0 bases, with 9 bases between them. The length of the CDR3 is 15 residues. Germline lookup yields CDR1 DFQATT and CDR2 SNEGSKA (reference sequence). CDR3 residues: CSARDFISSYNEQFF. The DNA for the CDR3 is TGCAGTGCTAGAGACTTTATTAGCTCCTACAATGAGCAGTTCTTC.

V is TRBV20-1 and J is TRBJ1-6; 7 bases are a match to TRBD1. With V trimmed by 5 bases and J by 3 bases, 4 bases remained unmatched. The CDR3 sequence is 14 residues long. Germline loops: CDR1 DFQATT, CDR2 SNEGSKA (reference sequence). In DNA form, the CDR3 reads TGCAGTGCTTCAACAGGGGACTATAATTCACCCCTCCACTTT. It translates to CSASTGDYNSPLHF.

The table lists this clonotype with many counts. The rearrangement joins TRBV7-2 to TRBJ2-7; a weak D match, TRBD1 (6 bases). V was shortened by 0 bases and J by 7 bases, with 16 bases between the two germline ends. This CDR3 region has 15 residues. Germline V gene sequence: CDR1 SGHTA, CDR2 FQGNSA. Here the CDR3 DNA reads TGTGCCAGCAGCTTAGCGGGGGTGAACAGGGTGGAGCAGTACTTC. It codes for CASSLAGVNRVEQYF.

This clonotype showed up many times. The rearrangement uses TRBV28 and TRBJ2-5; weak D call: TRBD1 (6 bases). The CDR3 has 15 residues. The V gene's germline CDR1 is MDHEN and CDR2 SYDVKM. The V gene lost 6 bases and the J gene lost 5 bases, with 19 bases spanning the gap. The CDR3 region has the DNA TGTGCCAGCAGCCGAAGCACAGGGTTAGGCGAGACCCAGTACTTC. Translated: CASSRSTGLGETQYF.

The sample holds many counts of this clonotype. This sequence joins TRBV30 and TRBJ2-1; 7 bases map to TRBD1. The junction had 2 bases not matched to a gene; V was cut back by 5 bases and J by 7 bases. CDR1 is GTSNPN, CDR2 SVGIG, per germline (reference sequence). The length of the CDR3 is 11 residues. DNA for the CDR3: TGTGCCTGGGAGGGACAGAATGAGCAGTTCTTC. Its translation is CAWEGQNEQFF.

The sample holds a few counts of this clonotype. The rearrangement uses TRBV29-1 and TRBJ2-3; D not certain. This CDR3 is 12 amino acids long. Trimming cost V 3 bases and J 3 bases, with 7 bases left between them. The V gene's germline CDR1 is SQVTM and CDR2 ANQGSEA. This CDR3 is CSVESRTDTQYF. CDR3 sequence (DNA): TGCAGCGTTGAGTCCAGGACAGATACGCAGTATTTT.

Ten or more counts support this clonotype. This chain uses TRBV28 with TRBJ2-5; 9 bases are shared with TRBD2. The V gene's germline CDR1 is MDHEN and CDR2 SYDVKM. The CDR3 runs 15 residues. The junction had 7 bases not matched to a gene; V was cut back by 3 bases and J by 5 bases. In nucleotides, the CDR3 is TGTGCCAGCAGTTTGACTAGCGGAGATTTGGAGACCCAGTACTTC. Its protein product is CASSLTSGDLETQYF.

This clonotype has just a few counts. This sequence joins TRBV7-9 and TRBJ2-7; 12 nucleotides agree with TRBD2. The CDR3 runs to 16 residues. V was pared by 4 bases and J by 2 bases, with 6 bases of the junction left unmatched. In germline, CDR1 is SEHNR, CDR2 FQNEAQ (reference sequence). CDR3 DNA sequence: TGTGCCAGCAGCTACCGTACTAGCGGGAGGACCTACGAGCAGTACTTC. It specifies CASSYRTSGRTYEQYF.

A few counts support this clonotype. The CDR3 DNA follows: TGTGCCAGCAGTTTATATAGGTGGAGGGCCCCCGGGGAGCTGTTTTTT. It specifies CASSLYRWRAPGELFF. The V gene is TRBV28, the J gene TRBJ2-2; D may be TRBD2 (6 bases). Germline V gene lookup returns CDR1 MDHEN and CDR2 SYDVKM. This CDR3 comprises 16 residues. Trimming left V 1 base short and J 6 bases short, with 15 bases between.